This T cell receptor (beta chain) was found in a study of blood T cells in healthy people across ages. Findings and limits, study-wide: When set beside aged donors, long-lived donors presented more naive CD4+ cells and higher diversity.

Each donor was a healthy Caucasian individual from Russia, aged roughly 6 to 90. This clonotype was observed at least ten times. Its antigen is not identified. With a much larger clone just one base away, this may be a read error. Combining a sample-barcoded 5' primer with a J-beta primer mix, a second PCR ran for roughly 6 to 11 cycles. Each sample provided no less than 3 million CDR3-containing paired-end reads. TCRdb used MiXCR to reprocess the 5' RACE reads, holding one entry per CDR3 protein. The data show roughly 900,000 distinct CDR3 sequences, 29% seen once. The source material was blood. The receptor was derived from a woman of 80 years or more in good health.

The CDR3 sequence: CSAIGLDEQYF. The CDR3 DNA follows: TGCAGCGCCATCGGACTAGATGAGCAGTACTTC. The chain has TRBV29-1 and TRBJ2-5; TRBD2 matches at 7 bases. CDR3 size: 11 residues. Germline-derived CDR1 and CDR2 are SQVTM and ANQGSEA. With V trimmed by 7 bases and J by 11 bases, 10 bases remained unmatched.